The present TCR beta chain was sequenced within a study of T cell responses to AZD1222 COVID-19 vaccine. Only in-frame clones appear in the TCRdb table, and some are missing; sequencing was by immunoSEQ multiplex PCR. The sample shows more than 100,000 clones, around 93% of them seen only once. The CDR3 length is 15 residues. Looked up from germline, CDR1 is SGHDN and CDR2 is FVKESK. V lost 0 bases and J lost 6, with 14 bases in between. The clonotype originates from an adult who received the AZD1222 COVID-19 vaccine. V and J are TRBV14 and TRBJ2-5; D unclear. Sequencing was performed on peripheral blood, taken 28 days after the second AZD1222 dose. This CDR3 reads CASSQDISFHKTQYF. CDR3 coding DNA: TGTGCCAGCAGCCAAGATATAAGCTTCCACAAGACCCAGTACTTC.